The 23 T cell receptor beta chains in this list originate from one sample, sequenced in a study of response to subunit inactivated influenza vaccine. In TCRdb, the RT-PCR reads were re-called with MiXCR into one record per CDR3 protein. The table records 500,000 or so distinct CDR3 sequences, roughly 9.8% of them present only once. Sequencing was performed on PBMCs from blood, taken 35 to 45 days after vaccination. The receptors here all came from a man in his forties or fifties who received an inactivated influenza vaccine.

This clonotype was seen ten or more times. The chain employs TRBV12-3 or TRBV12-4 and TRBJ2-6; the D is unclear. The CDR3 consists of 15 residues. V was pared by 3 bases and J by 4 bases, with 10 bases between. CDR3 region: CASSFLGSGANVLTF. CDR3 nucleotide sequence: TGTGCCAGCAGTTTTTTGGGTTCCGGGGCCAACGTCCTGACTTTC.

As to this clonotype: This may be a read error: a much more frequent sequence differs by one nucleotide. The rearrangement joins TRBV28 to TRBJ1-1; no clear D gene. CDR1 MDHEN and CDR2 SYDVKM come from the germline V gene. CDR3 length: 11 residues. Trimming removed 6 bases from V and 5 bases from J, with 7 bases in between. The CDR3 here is CASRSGTEAFF. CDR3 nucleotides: TGTGCCAGCAGATCCGGGACTGAAGCTTTCTTT.

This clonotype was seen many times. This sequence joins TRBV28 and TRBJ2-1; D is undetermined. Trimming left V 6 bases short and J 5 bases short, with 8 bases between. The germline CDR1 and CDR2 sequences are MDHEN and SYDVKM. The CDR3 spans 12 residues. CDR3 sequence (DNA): TGTGCCAGCAGGCTAGGACACAATGAGCAGTTCTTC. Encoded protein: CASRLGHNEQFF.

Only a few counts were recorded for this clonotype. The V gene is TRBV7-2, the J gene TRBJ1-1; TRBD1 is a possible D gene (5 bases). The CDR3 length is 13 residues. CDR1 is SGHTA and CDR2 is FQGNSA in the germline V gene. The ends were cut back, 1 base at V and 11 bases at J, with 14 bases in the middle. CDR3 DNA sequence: TGTGCCAGCAGCTTAGAGGGGCTGCGGGGGGCTTTCTTT. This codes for CASSLEGLRGAFF.

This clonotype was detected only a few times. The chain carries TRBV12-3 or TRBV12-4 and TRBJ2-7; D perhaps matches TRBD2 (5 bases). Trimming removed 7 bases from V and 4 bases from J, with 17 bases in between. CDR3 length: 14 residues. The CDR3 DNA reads TGTGCCAGCAACAACCCGGCGGCGGGTTACGAGCAGTACTTC. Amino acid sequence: CASNNPAAGYEQYF.

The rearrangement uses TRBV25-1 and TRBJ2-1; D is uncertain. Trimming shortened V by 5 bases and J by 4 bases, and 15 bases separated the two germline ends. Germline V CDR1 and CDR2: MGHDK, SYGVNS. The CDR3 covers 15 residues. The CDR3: CASSWIQPPYNEQFF. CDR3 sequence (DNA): TGTGCCAGCAGTTGGATCCAACCTCCGTACAATGAGCAGTTCTTC.

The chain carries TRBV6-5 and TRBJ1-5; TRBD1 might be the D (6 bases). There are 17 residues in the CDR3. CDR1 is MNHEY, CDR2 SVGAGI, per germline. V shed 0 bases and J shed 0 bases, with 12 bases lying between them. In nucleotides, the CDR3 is TGTGCCAGCAGTTACTCCCAGGGACATTATAGCAATCAGCCCCAGCATTTT. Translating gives CASSYSQGHYSNQPQHF.

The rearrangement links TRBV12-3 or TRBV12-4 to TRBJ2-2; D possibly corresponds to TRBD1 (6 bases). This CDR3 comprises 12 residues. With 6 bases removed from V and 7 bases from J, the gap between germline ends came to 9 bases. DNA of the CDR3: TGTGCCAGCAGGCCAGGGGTCGGGGAGCTGTTTTTT. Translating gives CASRPGVGELFF.

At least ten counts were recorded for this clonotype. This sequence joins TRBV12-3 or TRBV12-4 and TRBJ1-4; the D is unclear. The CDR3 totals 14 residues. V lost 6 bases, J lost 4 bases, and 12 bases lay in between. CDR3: CASSSRTGNEKLFF. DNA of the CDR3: TGTGCCAGCAGCTCCCGGACCGGTAATGAAAAACTGTTTTTT.

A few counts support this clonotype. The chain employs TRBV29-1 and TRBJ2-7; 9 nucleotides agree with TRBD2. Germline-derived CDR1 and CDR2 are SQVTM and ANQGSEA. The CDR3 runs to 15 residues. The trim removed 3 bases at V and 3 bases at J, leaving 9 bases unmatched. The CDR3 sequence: CSVEGLGSGSYEQYF. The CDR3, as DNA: TGCAGCGTTGAGGGTCTTGGTAGCGGGAGCTACGAGCAGTACTTC.

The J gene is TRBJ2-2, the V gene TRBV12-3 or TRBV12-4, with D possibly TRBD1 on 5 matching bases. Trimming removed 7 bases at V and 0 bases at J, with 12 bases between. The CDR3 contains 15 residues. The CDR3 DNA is TGTGCCAGCAAACTACAGGCAACGAACACCGGGGAGCTGTTTTTT. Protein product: CASKLQATNTGELFF.

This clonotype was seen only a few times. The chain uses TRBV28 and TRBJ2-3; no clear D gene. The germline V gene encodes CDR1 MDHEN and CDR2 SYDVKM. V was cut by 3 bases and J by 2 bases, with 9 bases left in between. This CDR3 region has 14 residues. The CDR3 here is CASSFGLNTDTQYF. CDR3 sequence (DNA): TGTGCCAGCAGTTTCGGGCTTAACACAGATACGCAGTATTTT.

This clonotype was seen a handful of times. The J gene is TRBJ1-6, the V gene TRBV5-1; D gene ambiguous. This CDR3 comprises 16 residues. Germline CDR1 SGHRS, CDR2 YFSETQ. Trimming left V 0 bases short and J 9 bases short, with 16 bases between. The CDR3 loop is CASSLVSAQRRSPLHF. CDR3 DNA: TGCGCCAGCAGCTTGGTGTCAGCCCAGCGGCGTTCACCCCTCCACTTT.

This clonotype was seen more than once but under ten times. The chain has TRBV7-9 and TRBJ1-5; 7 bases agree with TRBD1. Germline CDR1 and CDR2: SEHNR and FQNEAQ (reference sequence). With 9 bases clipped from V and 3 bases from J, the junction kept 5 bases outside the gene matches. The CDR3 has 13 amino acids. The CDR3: CASVGTANQPQHF. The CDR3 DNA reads TGTGCCAGTGTCGGGACAGCCAATCAGCCCCAGCATTTT.

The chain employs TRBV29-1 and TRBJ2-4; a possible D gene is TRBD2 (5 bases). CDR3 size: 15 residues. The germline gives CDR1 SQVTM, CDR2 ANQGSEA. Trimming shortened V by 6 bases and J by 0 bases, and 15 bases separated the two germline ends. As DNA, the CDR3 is TGCAGCGTCTCAACTAGTGTACTAGCCAAAAACATTCAGTACTTC. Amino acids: CSVSTSVLAKNIQYF.

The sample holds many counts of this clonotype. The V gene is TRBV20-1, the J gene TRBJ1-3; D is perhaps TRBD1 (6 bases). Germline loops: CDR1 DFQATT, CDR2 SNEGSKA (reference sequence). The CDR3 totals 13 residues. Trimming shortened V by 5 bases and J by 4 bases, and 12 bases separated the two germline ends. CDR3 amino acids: CSAGGAGGNTIYF. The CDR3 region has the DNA TGCAGTGCTGGGGGGGCGGGAGGAAACACCATATATTTT.

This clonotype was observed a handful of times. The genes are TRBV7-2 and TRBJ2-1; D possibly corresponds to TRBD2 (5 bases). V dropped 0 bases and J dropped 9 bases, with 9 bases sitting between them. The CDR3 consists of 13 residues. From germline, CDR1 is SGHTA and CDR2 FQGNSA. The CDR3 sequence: CASSLAGRREQFF. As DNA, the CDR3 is TGTGCCAGCAGCTTAGCAGGGAGACGTGAGCAGTTCTTC. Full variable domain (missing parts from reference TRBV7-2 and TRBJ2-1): GAGVSQSPSNKVTEKGKDVELRCDPISGHTALYWYRQSLGQGLEFLIYFQGNSAPDKSGLPSDRFSAERTGGSVSTLTIQRTQQEDSAVYLCASSLAGRREQFFGPGTRLTVL.

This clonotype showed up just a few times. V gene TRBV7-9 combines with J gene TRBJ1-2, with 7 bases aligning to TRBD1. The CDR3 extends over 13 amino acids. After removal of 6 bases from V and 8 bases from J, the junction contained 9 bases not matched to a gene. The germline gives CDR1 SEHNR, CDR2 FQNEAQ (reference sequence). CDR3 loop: CASRRDMTGGYTF. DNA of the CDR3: TGTGCCAGCAGAAGAGATATGACAGGGGGCTACACCTTC.

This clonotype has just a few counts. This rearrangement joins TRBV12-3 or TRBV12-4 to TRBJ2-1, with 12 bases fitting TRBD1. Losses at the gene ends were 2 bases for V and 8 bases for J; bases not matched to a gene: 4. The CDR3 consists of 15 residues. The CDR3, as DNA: TGTGCCAGCAGTTTACAGGGACAGGGGGCCTATGAGCAGTTCTTC. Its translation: CASSLQGQGAYEQFF.

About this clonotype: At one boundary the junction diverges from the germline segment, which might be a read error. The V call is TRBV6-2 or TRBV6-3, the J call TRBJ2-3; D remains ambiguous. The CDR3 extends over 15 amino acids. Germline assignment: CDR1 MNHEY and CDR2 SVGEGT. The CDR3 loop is CVSSDPGQGTDTQYF. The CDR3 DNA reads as TGTGTCAGCAGCGACCCGGGCCAAGGGACAGATACGCAGTATTTT.

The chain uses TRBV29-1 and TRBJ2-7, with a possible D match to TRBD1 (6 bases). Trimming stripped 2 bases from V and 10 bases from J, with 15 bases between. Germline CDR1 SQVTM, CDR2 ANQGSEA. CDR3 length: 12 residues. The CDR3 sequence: CSVEKQGPPQYF. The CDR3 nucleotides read TGCAGCGTTGAAAAGCAGGGGCCCCCTCAGTACTTC.

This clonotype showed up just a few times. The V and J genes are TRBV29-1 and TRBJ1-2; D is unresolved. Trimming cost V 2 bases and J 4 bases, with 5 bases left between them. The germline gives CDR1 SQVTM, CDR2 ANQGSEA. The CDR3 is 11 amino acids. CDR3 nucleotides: TGCAGCGTTGAAAGTGGCTATGGCTACACCTTC. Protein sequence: CSVESGYGYTF.

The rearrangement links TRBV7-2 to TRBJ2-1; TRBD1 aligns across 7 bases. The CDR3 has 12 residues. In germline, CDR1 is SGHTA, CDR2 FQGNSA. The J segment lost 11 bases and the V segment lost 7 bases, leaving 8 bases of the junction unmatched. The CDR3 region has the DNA TGTGCCAGCACCGCGGACAGGCTTCAGCAGTTCTTC. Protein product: CASTADRLQQFF.